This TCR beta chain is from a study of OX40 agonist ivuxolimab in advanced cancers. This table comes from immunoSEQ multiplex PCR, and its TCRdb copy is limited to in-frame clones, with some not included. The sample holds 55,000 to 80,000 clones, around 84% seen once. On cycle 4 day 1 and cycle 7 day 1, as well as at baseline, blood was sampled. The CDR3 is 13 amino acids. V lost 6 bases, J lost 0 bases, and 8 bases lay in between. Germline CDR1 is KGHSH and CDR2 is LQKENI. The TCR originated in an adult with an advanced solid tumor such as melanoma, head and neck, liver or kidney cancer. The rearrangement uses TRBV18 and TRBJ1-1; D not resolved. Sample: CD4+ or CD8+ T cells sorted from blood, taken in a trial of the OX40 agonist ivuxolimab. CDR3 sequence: CASSKDVNTEAFF. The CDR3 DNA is TGTGCCAGCTCCAAGGACGTGAACACTGAAGCTTTCTTT.